This TCR beta chain was profiled in a study of T-cell memory formation after mild COVID-19. Trimming cost V 3 bases and J 0 bases, with 12 bases left between them. Germline lookup yields CDR1 MDHEN and CDR2 SYDVKM. The CDR3 sequence is 17 residues long. Libraries for TCRalpha and TCRbeta carried sample barcodes and unique molecular identifiers via 5'RACE. TCRdb reprocessed the 5' RACE reads via MiXCR and lists one record per CDR3 protein. The profile shows 400,000 or so distinct CDR3 sequences, approximately 21% of them singletons. The sequenced sample consisted of PBMCs or a T cell subset sorted from them (not recorded which). The J gene is TRBJ2-6, the V gene TRBV28, with TRBD2 as a possible D gene (5 bases). The TCR comes from an adult woman who had mild COVID-19 (a few samples of this study predate the infection). Cell type and time point are not known. The CDR3: CASSLEAVLSGANVLTF. DNA of the CDR3: TGTGCCAGCAGTTTGGAGGCAGTCCTCTCTGGGGCCAACGTCCTGACTTTC.